This T cell receptor beta chain was sequenced for a study of blood T cell repertoires in COVID-19. Study overall: The United States, Italy and Spain provided the acute and convalescent COVID-19 samples.

The assay was immunoSEQ multiplex PCR, and TCRdb's table has in-frame clones only and misses some. This sample has about 240,000 clones, with around 85% found just once. V was clipped by 0 bases and J by 0 bases, with 10 bases between them. The CDR3 is 15 amino acids. In germline, CDR1 is SGHKS, CDR2 YYEKEE (reference sequence). The TCR was taken from a woman aged 35 to 49 with acute COVID-19. The J gene is TRBJ2-7, the V gene TRBV5-5, with D possibly matching TRBD1 (5 bases). The sequenced sample was PBMCs or T cells enriched from blood (not recorded which). CDR3 residues: CASSLGQGTSYEQYF. CDR3 coding DNA: TGTGCCAGCAGCTTGGGGCAGGGAACCTCCTACGAGCAGTACTTC.